Shown below are 12 T cell receptor beta chains from a single sample sequenced in a study of cytomegalovirus exposure and HLA in healthy donors. 13 Jbeta primers and 60 Vbeta primers were used for the PCR. Data came from immunoSEQ multiplex PCR; TCRdb stores just in-frame clones and leaves some out. The repertoire holds more than 150,000 clones, with 80% as singletons. Sequencing was performed on PBMCs. The receptors come from a girl between 10 and 17 years old in good health and CMV-seropositive.

The rearrangement joins TRBV19 to TRBJ2-1; a weak D match, TRBD1 (6 bases). CDR1 LNHDA and CDR2 SQIVND come from the germline V gene (reference sequence). Trimming took 5 bases from V and 1 from J, leaving 12 bases between them. The length of the CDR3 is 15 residues. The CDR3 protein is CASSGGGHSYNEQFF. The CDR3 DNA is TGTGCCAGTAGTGGTGGGGGACATTCCTACAATGAGCAGTTCTTC.

The rearrangement links TRBV30 to TRBJ1-5; D perhaps matches TRBD1 (6 bases). This CDR3 is 13 amino acids long. With 4 bases removed from V and 0 bases from J, the gap between germline ends came to 7 bases. Germline V gene data show CDR1 as GTSNPN and CDR2 as SVGIG (reference sequence). This chain's CDR3 is CAWNRDSNQPQHF. The CDR3 region has the DNA TGTGCCTGGAACAGGGATAGCAATCAGCCCCAGCATTTT. The whole variable domain, filled in from reference TRBV30 and TRBJ1-5, reads SQTIHQWPATLVQPVGSPLSLECTVEGTSNPNLYWYRQAAGRGLQLLFYSVGIGQISSEVPQNLSASRPQDRQFILSSKKLLLSDSGFYLCAWNRDSNQPQHFGDGTRLSIL.

As regards this clone: A read error may account for a junction end that differs from germline. V gene TRBV4-2 combines with J gene TRBJ2-7, with D perhaps TRBD1 (6 bases). This CDR3 is built from 15 residues. Germline CDR1 LGHNA, CDR2 YNFKEQ. DNA for the CDR3: TGTGCCAGCAGCCAAGGGTCAGGGGAAAGTGGATCTCCAGACTTC. This gives the protein CASSQGSGESGSPDF.

The chain recombines TRBV27 with TRBJ2-4; 8 nucleotides line up with TRBD2. The CDR3 has 13 amino acids. V shed 7 bases and J 1 base; nucleotides not matched to a gene: 0. CDR1 MNHEY and CDR2 SMNVEV come from the germline V gene (reference sequence). The CDR3 reads CASTGGAKNIQYF. CDR3 in DNA: TGTGCCAGCACGGGGGGGGCCAAAAACATTCAGTACTTC.

The rearrangement links TRBV29-1 to TRBJ2-1, with 7 bases matching TRBD2. The CDR3 length is 16 residues. V shed 2 bases and J 0 bases; nucleotides not matched to a gene: 7. Germline assignment: CDR1 SQVTM and CDR2 ANQGSEA. The CDR3 is CSVEPWTRSSYNEQFF. CDR3 nucleotides: TGCAGCGTTGAACCATGGACTAGGAGCTCCTACAATGAGCAGTTCTTC.

This clone showed up just once. The chain is built from TRBV2 and TRBJ1-1; no clear D. The CDR3 covers 12 residues. Looked up from germline, CDR1 is SNHLY and CDR2 is FYNNEI. Trimming took off 7 bases at V and 4 bases at J, with 10 bases between the two ends. DNA of the CDR3: TGTGCCAGCACCAAGCGCGGCACTGAAGCTTTCTTT. Its translation is CASTKRGTEAFF.

The V call is TRBV5-1, the J call TRBJ1-1; 10 nucleotides match TRBD1. Losses at the gene ends were 3 bases for V and 2 bases for J; bases not matched to a gene: 4. The CDR3 is 15 residues long. Germline V gene data show CDR1 as SGHRS and CDR2 as YFSETQ. The CDR3 DNA follows: TGCGCCAGCAGCTCCAGACAGGGGGCTAACACTGAAGCTTTCTTT. It encodes CASSSRQGANTEAFF. The complete variable domain, with remaining parts taken from reference TRBV5-1 and TRBJ1-1, reads KAGVTQTPRYLIKTRGQQVTLSCSPISGHRSVSWYQQTPGQGLQFLFEYFSETQRNKGNFPGRFSGRQFSNSRSEMNVSTLELGDSALYLCASSSRQGANTEAFFGQGTRLTVV.

The gene calls are TRBV19 and TRBJ1-2; a weak D match, TRBD1 (6 bases). V was cut by 1 base and J by 6 bases, with 15 bases left in between. The CDR3 runs 15 residues. Germline CDR1 is LNHDA and CDR2 is SQIVND (reference sequence). The CDR3 bases are TGTGCCAGTAGTATAGTTACAGGGCGAATCCATGGCTACACCTTC. Protein product: CASSIVTGRIHGYTF.

This chain links TRBV7-2 with TRBJ2-7; 12 bases fit TRBD2. Germline-derived CDR1 and CDR2 are SGHTA and FQGNSA. This CDR3 contains 15 residues. V lost 4 bases to trimming and J lost 5 bases; unmatched junction nucleotides: 6. CDR3: CASSSGTSGFHEQYF. DNA of the CDR3: TGTGCCAGCAGCTCAGGGACTAGCGGGTTCCACGAGCAGTACTTC.

The chain recombines TRBV29-1 with TRBJ2-5; D unclear. Germline loops: CDR1 SQVTM, CDR2 ANQGSEA. Trimming shortened V by 0 bases and J by 3 bases, and 11 bases separated the two germline ends. The CDR3 runs 14 residues. The CDR3 DNA reads TGCAGCGTTGAAGATTCCGGCGGCAAAGAGACCCAGTACTTC. The encoded protein is CSVEDSGGKETQYF. The full variable domain, rest sourced from reference TRBV29-1 and TRBJ2-5, is SAVISQKPSRDICQRGTSLTIQCQVDSQVTMMFWYRQQPGQSLTLIATANQGSEATYESGFVIDKFPISRPNLTFSTLTVSNMSPEDSSIYLCSVEDSGGKETQYFGPGTRLLVL.

The chain couples TRBV29-1 to TRBJ1-1, with TRBD1 identical over 9 bases. The V gene's germline CDR1 is SQVTM and CDR2 ANQGSEA. V shed 7 bases, J shed 1 base, and the junction held 4 bases outside the gene matches. The CDR3 has 13 amino acids. CDR3 sequence reads: CSATGGWNTEAFF. Written as DNA, the CDR3 is TGCAGCGCAACAGGGGGCTGGAACACTGAAGCTTTCTTT.

The CDR3 DNA reads as TGTGCCTGGAGCCTAGGCTGGACTAGCGGAGGAGGGGATACGCAGTATTTT. Amino acid sequence: CAWSLGWTSGGGDTQYF. The chain carries TRBV30 and TRBJ2-3; 10 bases fit TRBD2. The CDR3 has 17 amino acids. The germline gives CDR1 GTSNPN, CDR2 SVGIG (reference sequence). J gave up 6 bases and V 3 bases, and 15 bases lay outside the gene matches.